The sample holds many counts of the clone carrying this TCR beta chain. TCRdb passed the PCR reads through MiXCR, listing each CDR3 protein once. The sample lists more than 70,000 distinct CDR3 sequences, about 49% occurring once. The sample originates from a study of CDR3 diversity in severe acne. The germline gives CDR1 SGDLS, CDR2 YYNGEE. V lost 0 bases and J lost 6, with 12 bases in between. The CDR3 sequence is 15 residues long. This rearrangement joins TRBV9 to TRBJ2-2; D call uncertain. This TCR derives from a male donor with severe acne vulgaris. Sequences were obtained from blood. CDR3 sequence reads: CASSVEFGRSGELFF. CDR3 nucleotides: TGTGCCAGCAGCGTAGAGTTTGGGCGGTCCGGGGAGCTGTTTTTT.